Listed here is a single T cell receptor beta chain. No antigen is known for it. Germline V lookup: CDR1 ENHRY, CDR2 SYGVKD. The CDR3 sequence is 17 residues long. Deletions cut 2 bases from V and 4 bases from J, with 19 bases between. This sample is drawn from a study of CD4+ T cells in melanoma. Overall study findings and caveats: CD8+ T cell, macrophage and B cell function reportedly correlated with neoantigen-specific CD4+ T cells. Reportedly, melanoma neoantigen-specific CD4+ T cells showed varied differentiation states.

Sequenced by immunoSEQ multiplex PCR; TCRdb stores in-frame clones only, minus some. Here the sample spans 90,000 to 130,000 clones, around 92% being singletons. Sample: peripheral blood. The source of this sequence is a human donor with melanoma. V usage is TRBV10-3 and J usage is TRBJ2-3; possible D gene TRBD2, 5 bases. The CDR3 loop reads CAISETGEGIGADTQYF. CDR3 coding DNA: TGTGCCATCAGTGAGACTGGCGAGGGAATAGGAGCAGATACGCAGTATTTT.